This TCR beta chain was identified during a study of long-term antiretroviral therapy in people with HIV. Background on the study: Sampling started about a decade before the 2015 immediate-ART recommendation. General study points: Although diversity increased after ART, it remained lower than in transplant donor controls. The clones with expansion before ART were dominant in the repertoire at all time points. Versus controls, repertoires in people with HIV had narrower CDR3 length ranges.

With respect to this clone: No antigen is known for it.

The CDR3 loop spans 13 amino acids. In germline, CDR1 is LNHNV, CDR2 YYDKDF (reference sequence). The ends were cut back, 1 base at V and 4 bases at J, with 7 bases in the middle. With survey level as its setting, the immunoSEQ assay was v3.0. Repertoires were generated with immunoSEQ multiplex PCR, while TCRdb's copy carries only in-frame clones and drops some. The sample includes some 22,000 clones, more than 70% of them seen just once. The sample was unsorted PBMCs, taken 1.3 years after starting antiretroviral therapy. The V and J genes are TRBV15 and TRBJ1-2; no clear D gene. This TCR was sampled from a man aged 55 to 70 with HIV. The CDR3 loop is CATSRGRTYGYTF. For the CDR3, the DNA is TGTGCCACCAGCAGAGGCCGGACCTATGGCTACACCTTC.